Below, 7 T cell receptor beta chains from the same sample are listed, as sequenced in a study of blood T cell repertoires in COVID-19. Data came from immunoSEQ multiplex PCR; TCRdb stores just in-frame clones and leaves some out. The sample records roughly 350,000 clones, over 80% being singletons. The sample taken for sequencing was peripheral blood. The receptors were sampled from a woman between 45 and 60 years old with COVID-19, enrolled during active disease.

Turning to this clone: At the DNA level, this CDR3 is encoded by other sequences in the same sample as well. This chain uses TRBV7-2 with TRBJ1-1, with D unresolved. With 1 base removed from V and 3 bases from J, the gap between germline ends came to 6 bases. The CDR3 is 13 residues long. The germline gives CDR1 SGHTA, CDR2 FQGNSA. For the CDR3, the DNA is TGTGCCAGCAGCTTAGATCGAGACACTGAAGCTTTCTTT. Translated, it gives CASSLDRDTEAFF.

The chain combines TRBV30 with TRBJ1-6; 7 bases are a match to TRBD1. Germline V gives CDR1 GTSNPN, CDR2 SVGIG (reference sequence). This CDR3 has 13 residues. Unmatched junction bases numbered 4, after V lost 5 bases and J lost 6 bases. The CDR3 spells CAWGEGANSPLHF. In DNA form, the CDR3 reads TGTGCCTGGGGGGAGGGGGCTAATTCACCCCTCCACTTT.

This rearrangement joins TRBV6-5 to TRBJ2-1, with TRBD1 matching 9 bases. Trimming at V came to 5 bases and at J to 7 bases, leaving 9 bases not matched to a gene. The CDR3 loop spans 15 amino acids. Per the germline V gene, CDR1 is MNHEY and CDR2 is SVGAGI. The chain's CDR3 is CASSPSGTGFNEQFF. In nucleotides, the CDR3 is TGTGCCAGCAGTCCTTCCGGGACAGGGTTTAATGAGCAGTTCTTC.

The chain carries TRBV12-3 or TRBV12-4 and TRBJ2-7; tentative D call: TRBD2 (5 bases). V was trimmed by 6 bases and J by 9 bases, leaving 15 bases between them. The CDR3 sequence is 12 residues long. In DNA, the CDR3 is TGTGCCAGCAGAAAGGAGCTACGGGGGCAGTACTTC. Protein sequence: CASRKELRGQYF.

The CDR3 DNA sequence: TGTGCCAGCAGCCAAGCGGCGGATACTGGAAACACCATATATTTT. This gives the protein CASSQAADTGNTIYF. This chain joins TRBV4-2 and TRBJ1-3, with D uncertain. Germline-derived CDR1 and CDR2 are LGHNA and YNFKEQ. This CDR3 has 15 amino acids. Deletions cut 1 base from V and 2 bases from J, with 9 bases between.

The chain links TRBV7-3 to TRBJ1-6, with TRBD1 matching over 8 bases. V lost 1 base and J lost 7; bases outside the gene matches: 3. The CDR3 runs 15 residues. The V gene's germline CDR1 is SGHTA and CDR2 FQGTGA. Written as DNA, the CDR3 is TGTGCCAGCAGCTTAATGGCAGGGGGCAATTCACCCCTCCACTTT. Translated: CASSLMAGGNSPLHF.

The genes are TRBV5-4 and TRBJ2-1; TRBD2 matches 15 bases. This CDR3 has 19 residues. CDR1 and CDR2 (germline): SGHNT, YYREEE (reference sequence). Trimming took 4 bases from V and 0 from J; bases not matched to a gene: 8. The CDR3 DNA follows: TGTGCCAGCAGCGCCGGGACTAGCGGGAGGTACCCCTCCTACAATGAGCAGTTCTTC. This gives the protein CASSAGTSGRYPSYNEQFF.